This TCR beta chain emerged from a study of T cells expressing NK-cell markers. Study background: Beta-chain profiling covered CD3+CD56+NKG2C+, CD3+CD56+NKG2C- and CD3+CD56-NKG2C+ sorted subsets.

UMIs accompanied the 5'RACE template switching by which TCR beta cDNA was made. Using the 5' RACE reads, TCRdb records one entry per CDR3 protein without DNA. With about 150,000 distinct CDR3 sequences in the sample, the ten largest clones hold approximately 35%. The germline gives CDR1 SGHDT, CDR2 YYEEEE. This CDR3 has 11 amino acids. The TCR was taken from a woman in her forties or fifties in good health. V usage is TRBV5-6 and J usage is TRBJ2-7. Specimen: blood T cells: a sorted CD56 or NKG2C T cell subset, CD4+ or CD8+ T cells, or bulk PBMC T cells (not recorded which). The CDR3 sequence: CASSFGADQYF.